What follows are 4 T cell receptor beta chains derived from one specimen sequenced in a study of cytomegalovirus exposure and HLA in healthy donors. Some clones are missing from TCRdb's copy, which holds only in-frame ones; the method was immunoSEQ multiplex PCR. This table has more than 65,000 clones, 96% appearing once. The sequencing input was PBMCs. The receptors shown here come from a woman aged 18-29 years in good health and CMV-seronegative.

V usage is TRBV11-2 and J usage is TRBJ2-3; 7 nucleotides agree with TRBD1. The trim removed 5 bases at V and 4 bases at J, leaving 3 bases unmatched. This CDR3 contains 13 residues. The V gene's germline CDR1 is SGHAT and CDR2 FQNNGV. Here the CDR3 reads CASSRQGPDTQYF. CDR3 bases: TGTGCCAGCAGCCGACAGGGCCCAGATACGCAGTATTTT.

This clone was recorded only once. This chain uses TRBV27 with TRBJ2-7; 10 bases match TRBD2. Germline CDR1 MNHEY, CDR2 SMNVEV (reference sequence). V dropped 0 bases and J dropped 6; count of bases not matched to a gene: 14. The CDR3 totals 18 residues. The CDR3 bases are TGTGCCAGCAGTTTATCCCAACTCAGCGGGAGGGCGACTCGCGAGCAGTACTTC. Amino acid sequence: CASSLSQLSGRATREQYF.

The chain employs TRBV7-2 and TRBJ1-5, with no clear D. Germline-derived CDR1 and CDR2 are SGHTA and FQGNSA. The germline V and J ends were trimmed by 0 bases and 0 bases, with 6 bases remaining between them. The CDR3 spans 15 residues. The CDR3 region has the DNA TGTGCCAGCAGCTTAGCGCGGGCTAGCAATCAGCCCCAGCATTTT. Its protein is CASSLARASNQPQHF.

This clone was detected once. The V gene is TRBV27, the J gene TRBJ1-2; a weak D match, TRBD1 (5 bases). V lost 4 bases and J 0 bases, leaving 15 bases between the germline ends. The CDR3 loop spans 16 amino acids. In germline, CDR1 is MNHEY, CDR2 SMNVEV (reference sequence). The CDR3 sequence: CASSWGGPSSNYGYTF. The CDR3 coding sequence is TGTGCCAGCAGTTGGGGGGGTCCGAGCTCTAACTATGGCTACACCTTC.